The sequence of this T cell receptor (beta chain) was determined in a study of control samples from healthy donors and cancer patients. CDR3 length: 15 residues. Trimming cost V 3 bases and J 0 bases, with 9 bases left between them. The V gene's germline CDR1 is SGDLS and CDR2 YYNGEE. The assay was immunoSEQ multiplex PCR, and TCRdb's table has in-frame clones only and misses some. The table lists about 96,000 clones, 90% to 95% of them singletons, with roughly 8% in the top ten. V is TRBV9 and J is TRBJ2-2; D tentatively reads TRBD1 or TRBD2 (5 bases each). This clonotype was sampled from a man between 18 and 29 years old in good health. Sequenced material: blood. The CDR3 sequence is CASSGDGANTGELFF. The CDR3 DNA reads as TGTGCCAGCAGCGGGGACGGAGCGAACACCGGGGAGCTGTTTTTT.